The clone carrying this T cell receptor beta chain was counted once. The antigen remains undetermined. Different DNA sequences within this sample yield the same CDR3. The CDR3 is made up of 15 amino acids. Germline V gene lookup returns CDR1 SNHLY and CDR2 FYNNEI. With 4 bases clipped from V and 9 bases from J, the junction kept 7 bases outside the gene matches. The method was immunoSEQ multiplex PCR; TCRdb's version includes in-frame clones alone and lacks a portion of them. The table lists around 33,000 clones, roughly four fifths of them singletons. These data come from a study of T cells in narcolepsy. Study-wide points: Comparing one patient's CSF and blood CD4+ clonotypes highlighted HCRT- and TRIB2-specific autoreactive clonotypes. Some memory CD4+ repertoires had no autoreactive clone sequences.

The rearrangement links TRBV2 to TRBJ2-2, with 11 bases aligning to TRBD2. The TCR was taken from a human donor with narcolepsy. Sequencing was done on a sample of CD45RA- memory CD4+ T cells from PBMCs. The CDR3 nucleotides are TGTGCCAGCAGTGGGGCTAGCGGGGGGATGAGGGAGCTGTTTTTT. It is translated as CASSGASGGMRELFF.